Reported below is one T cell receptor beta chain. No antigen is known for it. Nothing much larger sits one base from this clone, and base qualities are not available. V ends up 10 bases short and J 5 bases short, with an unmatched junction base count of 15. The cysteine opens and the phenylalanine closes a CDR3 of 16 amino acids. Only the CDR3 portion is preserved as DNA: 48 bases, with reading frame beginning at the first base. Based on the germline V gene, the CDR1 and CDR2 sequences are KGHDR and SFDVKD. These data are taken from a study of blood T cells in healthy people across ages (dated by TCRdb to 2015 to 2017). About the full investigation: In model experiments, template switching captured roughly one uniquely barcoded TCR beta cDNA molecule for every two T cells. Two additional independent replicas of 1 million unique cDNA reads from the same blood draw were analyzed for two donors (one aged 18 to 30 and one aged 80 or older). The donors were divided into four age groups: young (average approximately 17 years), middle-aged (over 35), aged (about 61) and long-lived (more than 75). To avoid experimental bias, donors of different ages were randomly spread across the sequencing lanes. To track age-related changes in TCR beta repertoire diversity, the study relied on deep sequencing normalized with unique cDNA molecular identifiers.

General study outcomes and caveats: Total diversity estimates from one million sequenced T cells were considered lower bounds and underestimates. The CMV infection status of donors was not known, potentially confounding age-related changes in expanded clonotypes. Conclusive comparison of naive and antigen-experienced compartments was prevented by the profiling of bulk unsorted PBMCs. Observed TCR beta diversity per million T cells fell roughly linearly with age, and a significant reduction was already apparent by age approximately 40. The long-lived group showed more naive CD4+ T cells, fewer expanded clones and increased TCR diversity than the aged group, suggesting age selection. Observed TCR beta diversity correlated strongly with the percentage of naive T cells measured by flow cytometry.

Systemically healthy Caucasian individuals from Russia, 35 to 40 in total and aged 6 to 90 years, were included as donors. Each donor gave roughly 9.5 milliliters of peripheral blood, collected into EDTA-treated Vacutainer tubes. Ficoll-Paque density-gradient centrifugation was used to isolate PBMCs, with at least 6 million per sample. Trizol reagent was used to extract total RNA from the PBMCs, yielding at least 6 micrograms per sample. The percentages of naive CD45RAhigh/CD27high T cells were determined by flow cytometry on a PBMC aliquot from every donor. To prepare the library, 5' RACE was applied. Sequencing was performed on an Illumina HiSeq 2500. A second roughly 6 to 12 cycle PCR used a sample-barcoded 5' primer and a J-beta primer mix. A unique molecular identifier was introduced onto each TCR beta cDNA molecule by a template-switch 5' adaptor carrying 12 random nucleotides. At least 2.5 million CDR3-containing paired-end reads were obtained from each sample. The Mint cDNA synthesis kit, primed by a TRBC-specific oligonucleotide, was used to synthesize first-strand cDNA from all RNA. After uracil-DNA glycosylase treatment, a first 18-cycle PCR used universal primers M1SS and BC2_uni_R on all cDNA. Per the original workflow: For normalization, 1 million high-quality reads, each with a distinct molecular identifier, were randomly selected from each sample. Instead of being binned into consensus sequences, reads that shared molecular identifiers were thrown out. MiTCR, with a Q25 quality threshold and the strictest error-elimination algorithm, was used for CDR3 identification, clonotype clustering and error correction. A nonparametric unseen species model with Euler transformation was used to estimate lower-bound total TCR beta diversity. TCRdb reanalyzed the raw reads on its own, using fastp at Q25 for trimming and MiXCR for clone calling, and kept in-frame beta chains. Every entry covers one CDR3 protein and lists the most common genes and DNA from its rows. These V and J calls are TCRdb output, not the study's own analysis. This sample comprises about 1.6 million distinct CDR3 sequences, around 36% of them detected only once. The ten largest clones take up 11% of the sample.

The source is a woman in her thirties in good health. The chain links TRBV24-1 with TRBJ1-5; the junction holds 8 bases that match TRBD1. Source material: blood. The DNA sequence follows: TGTGCCACACGAAAGACAGGGGCCGACCGATATCAGCCCCAGCATTTT. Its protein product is CATRKTGADRYQPQHF.